Presented here are 22 T cell receptor beta chains from one specimen sequenced in a study of blood T cell repertoires in COVID-19. Sequencing used immunoSEQ multiplex PCR; TCRdb keeps in-frame clones, though not all of them. The sample includes about 110,000 clones, 70% to 90% of them seen just once. What was sequenced was peripheral blood. These receptors originate from a woman between 50 and 59 years old with active or convalescent COVID-19.

V and J are TRBV9 and TRBJ2-3; D is ambiguous. In germline, CDR1 is SGDLS, CDR2 YYNGEE. Trimming left V 4 bases short and J 2 bases short, with 11 bases between. There are 14 residues in the CDR3. Here the CDR3 reads CASSWQAFTDTQYF. The CDR3 DNA sequence: TGTGCCAGCAGCTGGCAGGCGTTCACAGATACGCAGTATTTT.

CDR3 region: CASSSLRGGGEKYF. The CDR3 region has the DNA TGTGCCAGCAGCTCCCTGCGGGGCGGGGGGGAAAAGTACTTC. The rearrangement uses TRBV5-4 and TRBJ2-7; TRBD2 agrees at 9 bases. This CDR3 has 14 amino acids. With 3 bases clipped from V and 11 bases from J, the junction kept 12 bases outside the gene matches. Germline V gives CDR1 SGHNT, CDR2 YYREEE (reference sequence).

The J gene is TRBJ2-5, the V gene TRBV4-1, with 8 bases matching TRBD2. Germline-derived CDR1 and CDR2 are MGHRA and YSYEKL. This CDR3 is 18 amino acids long. The V and J ends lost 0 bases and 3 bases, in that order; junction bases with no gene match: 12. CDR3 in DNA: TGCGCCAGCAGCCAAGAGGCCACGGGAGGGATATTAGAAGAGACCCAGTACTTC. This encodes CASSQEATGGILEETQYF.

The chain employs TRBV3-1 (or the pseudogene TRBV3-2) and TRBJ2-1, with 12 bases lining up with TRBD2. The V gene end was trimmed by 0 bases and the J gene end by 4 bases; junction bases not matched to a gene: 10. Germline V CDR1 and CDR2: LGHDT, YNNKEL (reference sequence). The CDR3 has 19 amino acids. CDR3 coding DNA: TGTGCCAGCAGCCAAGATATTCCTAGCGGGAGGGTAGTTTACAATGAGCAGTTCTTC. It yields the protein CASSQDIPSGRVVYNEQFF.

The chain employs TRBV4-3 and TRBJ1-3, with unresolved D. Trimming removed 0 bases from V and 7 bases from J, with 7 bases in between. CDR3 length equals 13 residues. Germline values: CDR1 LGHNA, CDR2 YSLEER. Written as DNA, the CDR3 is TGCGCCAGCAGCCAAGACCCCAGGAACACCATATATTTT. Translated: CASSQDPRNTIYF.

The J gene is TRBJ2-6, the V gene TRBV25-1; D possibly corresponds to TRBD1 (6 bases). The CDR3 is 15 amino acids. Germline values: CDR1 MGHDK, CDR2 SYGVNS. The V end lost 7 bases, the J end lost 0 bases, and 10 bases lay between the germline ends. The CDR3 DNA follows: TGTGCCAGCACGGACAGTCGCTCTGGGGCCAACGTCCTGACTTTC. This encodes CASTDSRSGANVLTF. The variable domain in full, with the rest retrieved from reference TRBV25-1 and TRBJ2-6, is EADIYQTPRYLVIGTGKKITLECSQTMGHDKMYWYQQDPGMELHLIHYSYGVNSTEKGDLSSESTVSRIRTEHFPLTLESARPSHTSQYLCASTDSRSGANVLTFGAGSRLTVL.

This clone has more than one count but fewer than ten. This chain joins TRBV5-5 and TRBJ2-7; D possibly corresponds to TRBD1 (7 bases). CDR1 is SGHKS, CDR2 YYEKEE, per germline (reference sequence). Between the trimmed V and J ends, which lost 4 bases and 2 bases, there was a span of 13 bases. The CDR3 has 14 residues. The CDR3 is CASSAGQLPYEQYF. The CDR3 DNA reads TGTGCCAGCAGCGCGGGACAGTTACCCTACGAGCAGTACTTC.

CDR3 nucleotide sequence: TGTGCCAGTCGACTCTCCGCGGGACACGGGACTACCAGACCGTACAATGAGCAGTTCTTC. Protein sequence: CASRLSAGHGTTRPYNEQFF. The chain employs TRBV19 and TRBJ2-1; the D gene is possibly TRBD2 (7 bases). Trimming removed 8 bases from V and 4 bases from J, with 33 bases in between. The CDR3 is 20 amino acids. Germline lookup yields CDR1 LNHDA and CDR2 SQIVND (reference sequence).

The gene calls are TRBV5-1 and TRBJ2-2; weak D call: TRBD1 (6 bases). Trimming shortened V by 2 bases and J by 1 base, and 9 bases separated the two germline ends. Germline CDR1 is SGHRS and CDR2 is YFSETQ. The length of the CDR3 is 15 residues. The CDR3 nucleotides read TGCGCCAGCAGCTTACCGGGACAGAACACCGGGGAGCTGTTTTTT. It codes for CASSLPGQNTGELFF.

This chain joins TRBV6-6 and TRBJ1-2; a possible D gene is TRBD1 (5 bases). The CDR3 has 13 amino acids. Trimming stripped 5 bases from V and 7 bases from J, with 14 bases between. Looked up from germline, CDR1 is MNHNY and CDR2 is SVGAGI (reference sequence). CDR3 protein: CASSPVQGIGYTF. The CDR3 DNA reads as TGTGCCAGCAGTCCAGTCCAGGGAATTGGCTACACCTTC.

The chain recombines TRBV2 with TRBJ2-2; 8 nucleotides match TRBD2. CDR3 size: 13 residues. The V gene's germline CDR1 is SNHLY and CDR2 FYNNEI. V lost 8 bases, J lost 7 bases, and 6 bases stayed unmatched. This CDR3 is CASRREEGGELFF. The CDR3 DNA reads as TGTGCCAGCCGGCGGGAGGAGGGCGGGGAGCTGTTTTTT.

This clone was seen only once. As DNA, the CDR3 is TGTGCCAGCACCCCCCTTCGGGAGCCGAACACCGGGGAGCTGTTTTTT. The encoded protein is CASTPLREPNTGELFF. V usage is TRBV6-2 or TRBV6-3 and J usage is TRBJ2-2; D is possibly TRBD2 (6 bases). The CDR3 loop spans 16 amino acids. V lost 7 bases, J lost 0 bases, and 15 bases lay in between. The germline CDR1 and CDR2 sequences are MNHEY and SVGEGT.

In its sample, this clone was seen once. This chain links TRBV19 with TRBJ2-7; 11 bases are a match to TRBD1. The trim removed 5 bases at V and 2 bases at J, leaving 5 bases unmatched. Germline CDR1 reads LNHDA; CDR2 reads SQIVND (reference sequence). The CDR3 is 15 amino acids. The CDR3 sequence: CASSLGQGATYEQYF. The CDR3 DNA reads as TGTGCCAGTAGTCTTGGACAGGGGGCGACCTACGAGCAGTACTTC.

The rearrangement links TRBV4-1 to TRBJ1-2; D is unresolved. V lost 3 bases to trimming and J lost 8 bases, with 19 bases between them. CDR1 MGHRA and CDR2 YSYEKL come from the germline V gene. The CDR3 runs to 15 residues. The DNA of the CDR3 is TGCGCCAGCAGCCAGGAACACGGGAGGGCGACCGGCTACACCTTC. Translated, it gives CASSQEHGRATGYTF.

The chain uses TRBV5-1 and TRBJ1-2, with a possible D match to TRBD1 (5 bases). V dropped 7 bases and J dropped 3 bases, with 16 bases sitting between them. The CDR3 sequence is 14 residues long. Germline loops: CDR1 SGHRS, CDR2 YFSETQ. CDR3 in amino acids: CASRSGFSDYGYTF. CDR3 nucleotide sequence: TGCGCCAGCCGGTCAGGGTTTTCGGACTATGGCTACACCTTC.

The chain employs TRBV29-1 and TRBJ1-5, with 9 bases lining up with TRBD1. This CDR3 has 13 amino acids. From germline, CDR1 is SQVTM and CDR2 ANQGSEA. J lost 4 bases, V lost 6 bases, and 4 bases had no gene match. The CDR3 spells CSVPGTGNQPQHF. Written as DNA, the CDR3 is TGCAGCGTACCCGGGACAGGGAATCAGCCCCAGCATTTT. The entire variable domain, with the rest obtained from reference TRBV29-1 and TRBJ1-5, is as follows: SAVISQKPSRDICQRGTSLTIQCQVDSQVTMMFWYRQQPGQSLTLIATANQGSEATYESGFVIDKFPISRPNLTFSTLTVSNMSPEDSSIYLCSVPGTGNQPQHFGDGTRLSIL.

The chain combines TRBV7-9 with TRBJ2-7; a possible D gene is TRBD2 (6 bases). The CDR3 runs to 15 residues. V lost 0 bases, J lost 5 bases, and 14 bases lay in between. Germline V gene sequence: CDR1 SEHNR, CDR2 FQNEAQ (reference sequence). The CDR3: CASSLASFRENEQYF. CDR3 coding DNA: TGTGCCAGCAGCTTAGCTTCTTTTCGGGAGAACGAGCAGTACTTC.

The chain is built from TRBV30 and TRBJ2-7, with D perhaps TRBD1 (5 bases). The V end was cut by 5 bases, the J end by 5 bases, with 10 bases between. The length of the CDR3 is 11 residues. Germline V gene lookup returns CDR1 GTSNPN and CDR2 SVGIG (reference sequence). The CDR3 spells CAWQGYDEQYF. DNA of the CDR3: TGTGCCTGGCAGGGATACGACGAGCAGTACTTC.

This clone has only one observation. This rearrangement joins TRBV13 to TRBJ2-3; 9 nucleotides match TRBD2. The V gene's germline CDR1 is PRHDT and CDR2 FYEKMQ (reference sequence). The CDR3 is 16 residues long. V dropped 5 bases and J dropped 4; count of bases not matched to a gene: 10. The CDR3 loop reads CASSPRGSGSSDTQYF. CDR3 nucleotide sequence: TGTGCCAGCAGCCCCAGAGGTAGCGGGAGCTCAGATACGCAGTATTTT.

This clone has more than one count but fewer than ten. The rearrangement joins TRBV6-5 to TRBJ1-2, with 7 bases that match TRBD1. Germline CDR1 and CDR2: MNHEY and SVGAGI. The V and J ends lost 5 bases and 7 bases, in that order; junction bases with no gene match: 4. This CDR3 has 12 residues. CDR3 protein: CASSTGDAGYTF. The CDR3 region has the DNA TGTGCCAGCAGTACAGGGGACGCTGGCTACACCTTC.

The chain couples TRBV6-5 to TRBJ2-7; TRBD2 agrees at 10 bases. This CDR3 region has 16 residues. The V gene's germline CDR1 is MNHEY and CDR2 SVGAGI. V gave up 2 bases and J gave up 0 bases; unmatched junction bases: 4. CDR3 amino acids: CASSYRTSGVSYEQYF. The CDR3 DNA sequence: TGTGCCAGCAGTTACCGGACTAGCGGAGTCTCCTACGAGCAGTACTTC.

The chain is built from TRBV6-6 and TRBJ2-5; possible D gene TRBD2, 7 bases. V lost 1 base, J lost 5 bases, and 11 bases lay in between. Germline V gene lookup returns CDR1 MNHNY and CDR2 SVGAGI (reference sequence). The CDR3 runs 14 residues. CDR3 region: CASSYFGGRETQYF. The CDR3 DNA reads TGTGCCAGCAGTTACTTCGGGGGGCGGGAGACCCAGTACTTC.